A selection of T cell receptor beta chains follows, all from one sample in a study of T cells in Graves' hyperthyroidism and ophthalmopathy. Each CDR3 protein gets one entry after TCRdb re-called the multiplex PCR reads with MiXCR. The sample has 300,000 to 400,000 distinct CDR3 sequences, approximately 17% seen once. Sequences were obtained from blood. Receptors were obtained from a man aged 18-30 years with Graves' ophthalmopathy. Each CDR3 is given with its conserved first and last residue. Each record gives: D gene, J gene, clone size, V gene, CDR3 DNA, CDR3 protein. The D gene is left open where the match is weak. Clone size is given for some rows only: seen once, a few or many times, or a class if the clone is expanded.

>NA|TRBJ2-1|NA|TRBV7-6
TGTGCCAGCAGCCTTAAACAGGGTAGTGAGCAGTTCTTC
CASSLKQGSEQFF
>NA|TRBJ2-3|many|TRBV5-1
TGCGCCAGCAGCGACGCAGGGGTAGCAGATACGCAGTATTTT
CASSDAGVADTQYF
>NA|TRBJ1-3|many|TRBV28
TGTGCCAGCAGCCCGCCGGGAGGGACCGTTGACACCATATATTTT
CASSPPGGTVDTIYF
>NA|TRBJ1-1|many|TRBV7-9
TGTGCCAGCAGCCCTGGACGGAAGAACACTGAAGCTTTCTTT
CASSPGRKNTEAFF
>TRBD2|TRBJ2-5|few|TRBV20-1
TGCAGTGCTAGAGATCGGGCTAGCGGGGGGGCCTGGGAGACCCAGTACTTC
CSARDRASGGAWETQYF
>NA|TRBJ2-5|NA|TRBV9
TGTGCCAGCAGCGAGGAACCGGGGGCAAGGGAGTACTTC
CASSEEPGAREYF
>TRBD1|TRBJ1-1|many|TRBV6-1
TGTGCCAGCAGTCGCAACAGGGGTAGCACTGAAGCTTTCTTT
CASSRNRGSTEAFF
>NA|TRBJ1-6|many|TRBV7-8
TGTGCCAGCAGCTTAGCGTTGGGTGCTGGTTCACCCCTCCACTTT
CASSLALGAGSPLHF
>TRBD1|TRBJ1-3|NA|TRBV7-9
TGTGCCGGCAGCTCATGGGTGACAGGGGGCGTCTCTGGAAACACCATATATTTT
CAGSSWVTGGVSGNTIYF
>NA|TRBJ2-7|few|TRBV7-2
TGTGCCAGCAGCTTCACCCCGCTCCTGAACGAGCAGTACTTC
CASSFTPLLNEQYF
>TRBD1|TRBJ1-5|NA|TRBV6-1
TGTGCCGTCGTGACAGGGTATAGCAATCAGCCCCAGCATTTT
CAVVTGYSNQPQHF
>NA|TRBJ2-3|few|TRBV4-2
TGTGCCAGCAGCCGACAACCAGGGGCTAGCATAGATACGCAGTATTTT
CASSRQPGASIDTQYF
>NA|TRBJ2-7|few|TRBV25-1
TGTGCCAGCAGTCCAACTCCCGGGACACAAGAGCAGTACTTC
CASSPTPGTQEQYF
>NA|TRBJ2-7|NA|TRBV14
TGTGCCAGCAGCCCGGACAGAGAGCAGTACTTC
CASSPDREQYF
>NA|TRBJ1-3|NA|TRBV25-1
TGTGCCAGCAGTGGTACATCAGGAACCTCTGGAAACACCATATATTTT
CASSGTSGTSGNTIYF
>NA|TRBJ2-1|NA|TRBV7-9
TGTGCCAGCAGCTTAACAAGGGACTCCTACAATGAGCAGTTCTTC
CASSLTRDSYNEQFF
>NA|TRBJ2-1|NA|TRBV20-1
TGCAGTGCTAGAGACTCGGACATCTTCAATGAGCAGTTCTTC
CSARDSDIFNEQFF
>NA|TRBJ2-7|few|TRBV7-2
TGTGCCAGCAGCTTAGACGGCGGTACGGGGGCCCCCTACGAGCAGTACTTC
CASSLDGGTGAPYEQYF
>TRBD1|TRBJ1-1|many|TRBV27
TGTGCCAGCAGTTCGTACAGGGGGCCCCTGAACACTGAAGCTTTCTTT
CASSSYRGPLNTEAFF
>NA|TRBJ1-5|NA|TRBV20-1
TGCAGTGCTTCAGGTAGTACGCAGCCCCAGCATTTT
CSASGSTQPQHF
>NA|TRBJ2-2|few|TRBV11-2
TGTGCCAGCAGTACTCGGGGGGCGGGCGGGGAGCTGTTTTTT
CASSTRGAGGELFF
>NA|TRBJ2-7|many|TRBV3-1
TGTGCCAGCAGCCAGGGAGAGGGGGGCCTATCCTACGAGCAGTACTTC
CASSQGEGGLSYEQYF
>TRBD1|TRBJ1-3|NA|TRBV3-1
TGTGCCAGCAGCCTAACAGGGGCAGGAGGAAACACCATATATTTT
CASSLTGAGGNTIYF
>TRBD1|TRBJ1-1|NA|TRBV2
TGTGCCAGCAGCGCCCACCGGGACAGGGGGGGAGCTGAAGCTTTCTTT
CASSAHRDRGGAEAFF
>NA|TRBJ2-2|few|TRBV10-3
TGTGCCATCAAACCGGACCTGGCGAGCGCCGGGGAGCTGTTTTTT
CAIKPDLASAGELFF
>TRBD1|TRBJ2-5|NA|TRBV18
TGTGACAGCTCACCCCGGGACAGATCACAGGAGGCCCAGTACTTC
CDSSPRDRSQEAQYF
>TRBD2|TRBJ2-7|many|TRBV20-1
TGCAGTGCCCTGACTAGCGACCGCCCCTACGAGCAGTACTTC
CSALTSDRPYEQYF
>NA|TRBJ2-4|many|TRBV5-1
TGCGCCAGCAGCTTGACGGGGGCCAAAAACATTCAGTACTTC
CASSLTGAKNIQYF
>NA|TRBJ2-7|many|TRBV7-9
TGTGCCAGCAGCCCCCCGGGGACTCTCTACGAGCAGTACTTC
CASSPPGTLYEQYF
>TRBD1|TRBJ1-1|many|TRBV18
TGTGCCAGCTCCCCGGCCGGACAGGGCACTGAAGCTTTCTTT
CASSPAGQGTEAFF
>NA|TRBJ1-5|few|TRBV24-1
TGTGCCACCAGTGAAGGGGGGTATCAGCCCCAGCATTTT
CATSEGGYQPQHF
>NA|TRBJ2-2|NA|TRBV6-4
TGTGCCAGCAGTGATGGGGAGACCGGGGAGCTGTTTTTT
CASSDGETGELFF
>NA|TRBJ1-1|many|TRBV6-1
TGTGCCAGCAAGCGGCAGCTGAACACTGAAGCTTTCTTT
CASKRQLNTEAFF
>TRBD1|TRBJ2-3|NA|TRBV6-1
TGTGCCAGCAGTCCCGGGACAGGGTTAAGCACAGATACGCAGTATTTT
CASSPGTGLSTDTQYF
>TRBD1|TRBJ1-5|many|TRBV13
TGTGCCAGCAGCGAGGGACAGGGCTCGGGCAATCAGCCCCAGCATTTT
CASSEGQGSGNQPQHF
>TRBD1|TRBJ2-6|few|TRBV4-2
TGTGCCAGCAGCCCGCCCCTCCCGACAGGGGGGTTGTCTGGGGCCAACGTCCTGACTTTC
CASSPPLPTGGLSGANVLTF
>TRBD1|TRBJ1-1|NA|TRBV3-1
TGTGCCAGCGGAAAAACAGGGGGAGCTGAAGCTTTCTTT
CASGKTGGAEAFF
>NA|TRBJ1-2|NA|TRBV7-9
TGTGCCAGCAGCTTAGAATCTCGAGGGGCCTATGGCTACACCTTC
CASSLESRGAYGYTF
>NA|TRBJ2-7|many|TRBV11-2
TGTGCCAGCAGCTTGGGCTTTTCCTACGAGCAGTACTTC
CASSLGFSYEQYF
>NA|TRBJ1-6|NA|TRBV5-1
TGCGCCAGCAGAGAGGGGGGCGGGGATGGTTCACCCCTCCACTTT
CASREGGGDGSPLHF